This passage covers 19 T cell receptor beta chains from one sample sequenced in a study of OX40 agonist ivuxolimab in advanced cancers. TCRdb's copy holds only in-frame clones and misses some; the assay was immunoSEQ multiplex PCR. This sample has almost 80,000 clones, with roughly four fifths found just once. Sample: CD4+ or CD8+ T cells sorted from blood, taken in a trial of the OX40 agonist ivuxolimab. All receptors come from an adult with an advanced solid tumor such as melanoma, head and neck, liver or kidney cancer.

V usage is TRBV7-2 and J usage is TRBJ2-1, with no clear D. Trimming pared 2 bases from V and 6 bases from J, leaving 11 bases between. The length of the CDR3 is 14 residues. Germline loops: CDR1 SGHTA, CDR2 FQGNSA. The DNA of the CDR3 is TGTGCCAGCAGCTTACGGGCAGACATCAATGAGCAGTTCTTC. Protein sequence: CASSLRADINEQFF.

The chain couples TRBV18 to TRBJ2-7; D unclear. The CDR3 has 13 amino acids. Germline V gives CDR1 KGHSH, CDR2 LQKENI. The V end lost 1 base, the J end lost 1 base, and 5 bases lay between the germline ends. This CDR3 is CASSPRGSYEQYV. The CDR3, as DNA: TGTGCCAGCTCACCACGGGGTTCCTACGAGCAGTACGTC.

This clone was counted once. The chain employs TRBV18 and TRBJ2-3; 15 bases match TRBD2. This CDR3 comprises 17 residues. The V segment lost 4 bases and the J segment 7 bases; nucleotides outside the gene matches: 9. Germline-derived CDR1 and CDR2 are KGHSH and LQKENI. CDR3 in amino acids: CASSQGLAGGAQNTQYF. CDR3 sequence (DNA): TGTGCCAGCTCACAGGGACTAGCGGGGGGAGCACAGAATACGCAGTATTTT.

This clone has just a few counts. The chain joins TRBV15 to TRBJ1-5; D remains ambiguous. Germline values: CDR1 LNHNV, CDR2 YYDKDF (reference sequence). This CDR3 region has 13 residues. V was shortened by 0 bases and J by 7 bases, with 7 bases between the two germline ends. CDR3 in DNA: TGTGCCACCAGCAGAGATGGGTGGCAGCCCCAGCATTTT. This translates into CATSRDGWQPQHF. Variable domain in full (rest from reference TRBV15 and TRBJ1-5): DAMVIQNPRYQVTQFGKPVTLSCSQTLNHNVMYWYQQKSSQAPKLLFHYYDKDFNNEADTPDNFQSRRPNTSFCFLDIRSPGLGDTAMYLCATSRDGWQPQHFGDGTRLSIL.

This clone was detected only a few times. The J gene is TRBJ1-5, the V gene TRBV6-4; D is ambiguous. Per the germline V gene, CDR1 is MRHNA and CDR2 is SNTAGT. Between the trimmed V and J ends, which lost 2 bases and 5 bases, there was a span of 7 bases. CDR3 size: 13 residues. The CDR3 coding sequence is TGTGCCAGCAGTGACAGGGAGGATCAGCCCCAGCATTTT. It is translated as CASSDREDQPQHF.

This CDR3 reads CASSSSGRVETQYF. DNA for the CDR3: TGCGCCAGCAGTTCTAGCGGGAGGGTCGAGACCCAGTACTTC. The J gene is TRBJ2-5, the V gene TRBV5-1, with 12 bases that match TRBD2. CDR1 and CDR2 from the germline V gene are SGHRS and YFSETQ. V dropped 5 bases and J dropped 5; count of bases not matched to a gene: 4. The CDR3 extends over 14 amino acids.

In this sample, this clone turned up once. The CDR3 DNA reads TGTGCCAGCAGCTTTCGGGACCTGGAGGAGCAGTTCTTC. It codes for CASSFRDLEEQFF. The V and J genes are TRBV11-3 and TRBJ2-1; D may correspond to TRBD1 or TRBD2 (5 bases each). The CDR3 extends over 13 amino acids. V dropped 3 bases and J dropped 10 bases, with 13 bases sitting between them. The germline V gene has CDR1 SGHNT and CDR2 YENEEA.

This clone turned up a few times. The chain is built from TRBV14 and TRBJ1-2; the D gene is possibly TRBD1 (5 bases). The CDR3 loop spans 16 amino acids. V was shortened by 5 bases and J by 3 bases, with 19 bases between the two germline ends. Germline-derived CDR1 and CDR2 are SGHDN and FVKESK. The CDR3 DNA follows: TGTGCCAGCAGCAAACGGGACCCCCGGCAGGACTATGGCTACACCTTC. This sequence encodes CASSKRDPRQDYGYTF.

V usage is TRBV6-5 and J usage is TRBJ1-4, with 9 bases lining up with TRBD1. CDR3 length: 14 amino acids. V was pared by 5 bases and J by 8 bases, with 6 bases of the junction left unmatched. CDR1 is MNHEY, CDR2 SVGAGI, per germline. DNA of the CDR3: TGTGCCAGCAGTGCCGGGACAGGGTACGAAAAACTGTTTTTT. It translates to CASSAGTGYEKLFF.

The V gene is TRBV18, the J gene TRBJ2-5; 14 bases agree with TRBD2. J lost 1 base, V lost 6 bases, and 7 bases had no gene match. This CDR3 has 17 amino acids. Germline values: CDR1 KGHSH, CDR2 LQKENI. The CDR3 region has the DNA TGTGCCAGCTCGACCGGGACTAGCGGGAGTGGCCAAGAGACCCAGTACTTC. Residues: CASSTGTSGSGQETQYF.

V gene TRBV4-2 combines with J gene TRBJ2-6; D is undetermined. Germline lookup yields CDR1 LGHNA and CDR2 YNFKEQ. CDR3 length: 15 amino acids. V was pared by 2 bases and J by 0 bases, with 5 bases between. CDR3 DNA: TGTGCCAGCAGCCAATACTTCTCTGGGGCCAACGTCCTGACTTTC. This encodes CASSQYFSGANVLTF.

The chain employs TRBV18 and TRBJ2-5; 9 positions agree with TRBD2. The CDR3 totals 16 residues. The germline gives CDR1 KGHSH, CDR2 LQKENI. After removal of 4 bases from V and 1 base from J, the junction contained 7 bases not matched to a gene. The CDR3 sequence is CASSRTGTSIQETQYF. The CDR3, as DNA: TGTGCCAGCTCACGAACCGGGACTAGCATCCAAGAGACCCAGTACTTC.

This chain connects TRBV5-1 to TRBJ1-2, with 10 bases identical to TRBD1. The CDR3 has 14 residues. CDR1 SGHRS and CDR2 YFSETQ come from the germline V gene. The V segment lost 8 bases and the J segment 4 bases; nucleotides outside the gene matches: 8. The CDR3 sequence: CASKGTGAAYGYTF. Here the CDR3 DNA reads TGCGCCAGTAAGGGGACAGGGGCGGCCTATGGCTACACCTTC.

This clone was counted a few times. This chain joins TRBV4-1 and TRBJ2-2; weak D call: TRBD2 (6 bases). This CDR3 has 16 residues. The germline V gene has CDR1 MGHRA and CDR2 YSYEKL. The ends were cut back, 3 bases at V and 2 bases at J, with 13 bases in the middle. CDR3 in DNA: TGCGCCAGCAGCCATACATCCGGGAGAAACACCGGGGAGCTGTTTTTT. Amino acid sequence: CASSHTSGRNTGELFF.

CDR3 region: CASSVRDDYGYTF. The DNA of the CDR3 is TGTGCCAGCAGTGTCCGGGACGACTATGGCTACACCTTC. The chain recombines TRBV6-1 with TRBJ1-2; D perhaps matches TRBD1 (5 bases). The germline V gene has CDR1 MNHNS and CDR2 SASEGT. This CDR3 is built from 13 residues. The V gene lost 4 bases and the J gene lost 3 bases, with 9 bases spanning the gap.

The chain joins TRBV5-4 to TRBJ2-6; D is possibly TRBD2 (5 bases). The CDR3 is 15 amino acids. Trimming left V 0 bases short and J 4 bases short, with 8 bases between. The germline V gene encodes CDR1 SGHNT and CDR2 YYREEE (reference sequence). The CDR3 region is CASSLGGSGANVLTF. The DNA for the CDR3 is TGTGCCAGCAGCTTGGGAGGGTCGGGGGCCAACGTCCTGACTTTC.

This clone was seen more than once but under ten times. This chain links TRBV30 with TRBJ2-7, with 8 bases identical to TRBD2. The CDR3 consists of 16 residues. The germline gives CDR1 GTSNPN, CDR2 SVGIG (reference sequence). The V and J ends lost 0 bases and 6 bases, in that order; junction bases with no gene match: 13. This CDR3 reads CAWSVSPGGGRGEQYF. In nucleotides, the CDR3 is TGTGCCTGGAGTGTATCTCCGGGGGGGGGACGCGGCGAGCAGTACTTC.

The chain recombines TRBV28 with TRBJ1-2; 7 nucleotides align to TRBD1. The CDR3 is 18 residues long. The germline V gene encodes CDR1 MDHEN and CDR2 SYDVKM. The junction had 20 bases not matched to a gene; V was cut back by 6 bases and J by 4 bases. The CDR3 is CASRVGTPFKGAFYGYTF. CDR3 DNA sequence: TGTGCCAGCAGAGTGGGGACACCCTTCAAGGGGGCCTTCTATGGCTACACCTTC.

The chain uses TRBV27 and TRBJ2-2, with 9 positions matching TRBD1. There are 17 residues in the CDR3. V was clipped by 5 bases and J by 5 bases; unmatched bases: 12. Germline loops: CDR1 MNHEY, CDR2 SMNVEV (reference sequence). The CDR3 DNA is TGTGCCAGCAGTCCCCGGTGGACAGGGGCCAAGACCGGGGAGCTGTTTTTT. Encoded protein: CASSPRWTGAKTGELFF.